A single sample gave rise to the 22 T cell receptor beta chains below, sequenced in a study of preoperative IRX-2 immunotherapy in early breast cancer. Regarding treatment: preoperative locoregional IRX-2 cytokine immunotherapy. TCRdb's copy holds only in-frame clones and misses some; the assay was immunoSEQ multiplex PCR. The table records 35,000 to 45,000 clones, approximately 80% of them present only once. The material was lymph node tissue, obtained after IRX-2 immunotherapy. The source is a human donor with breast cancer.

The chain combines TRBV6-8 with TRBJ1-1; no firm D call. The CDR3 sequence is 13 residues long. V lost 2 bases and J lost 3, with 7 bases in between. The germline gives CDR1 MNHGY, CDR2 SAAAGT. CDR3 sequence reads: CASSYEGYTEAFF. DNA for the CDR3: TGTGCCAGCAGTTACGAGGGATACACTGAAGCTTTCTTT.

V usage is TRBV6-8 and J usage is TRBJ2-7; D is perhaps TRBD2 (5 bases). Trimming took 5 bases from V and 0 from J, leaving 11 bases between them. Germline V gene sequence: CDR1 MNHGY, CDR2 SAAAGT. The CDR3 is 14 residues long. The CDR3 DNA sequence: TGTGCCAGCAGTGAGGGTCCGGGCTCCTACGAGCAGTACTTC. Translated, it gives CASSEGPGSYEQYF.

The rearrangement uses TRBV5-1 and TRBJ2-5; no clear D gene. The CDR3 runs to 14 residues. V was cut by 1 base and J by 5 bases, with 12 bases left in between. Per germline, CDR1 SGHRS and CDR2 YFSETQ. CDR3 bases: TGCGCCAGCAGCTTGTACGGGTCTCGGGAGACCCAGTACTTC. This codes for CASSLYGSRETQYF.

The chain recombines TRBV19 with TRBJ2-1; 10 bases match TRBD2. Germline values: CDR1 LNHDA, CDR2 SQIVND (reference sequence). This CDR3 region has 15 residues. V trimming: 7 bases; J trimming: 1 base; junction bases outside the gene matches: 4. In DNA, the CDR3 is TGTGCCAGTAAAGCGGGAGGGGTGTCCTACAATGAGCAGTTCTTC. This gives the protein CASKAGGVSYNEQFF.

CDR3 residues: CASSLLTGGGANVLTF. The DNA for the CDR3 is TGCGCCAGCAGCTTGCTTACAGGGGGTGGGGCCAACGTCCTGACTTTC. The chain carries TRBV5-1 and TRBJ2-6; TRBD1 agrees at 8 bases. The CDR3 covers 16 residues. Germline loops: CDR1 SGHRS, CDR2 YFSETQ. With 1 base clipped from V and 3 bases from J, the junction kept 3 bases outside the gene matches. The full variable domain, its missing parts supplied by reference TRBV5-1 and TRBJ2-6, is KAGVTQTPRYLIKTRGQQVTLSCSPISGHRSVSWYQQTPGQGLQFLFEYFSETQRNKGNFPGRFSGRQFSNSRSEMNVSTLELGDSALYLCASSLLTGGGANVLTFGAGSRLTVL.

This rearrangement joins TRBV19 to TRBJ1-5; 7 bases line up with TRBD1. The CDR3 has 14 amino acids. CDR1 is LNHDA, CDR2 SQIVND, per germline (reference sequence). Trimming took 7 bases from V and 2 from J; bases not matched to a gene: 5. The CDR3 loop is CASIRQGGNQPQHF. The CDR3 DNA reads as TGTGCCAGTATTAGACAGGGAGGCAATCAGCCCCAGCATTTT.

The V and J genes are TRBV6-8 and TRBJ1-4; 11 bases are a match to TRBD1. Germline V gene data show CDR1 as MNHGY and CDR2 as SAAAGT. CDR3 length: 15 amino acids. Germline trimming cut 4 bases from V and 4 bases from J; bases unmatched to any gene: 2. CDR3 DNA: TGTGCCAGCAGTTTGGGACAGGGGGATAATGAAAAACTGTTTTTT. Residues: CASSLGQGDNEKLFF.

The chain joins TRBV11-3 to TRBJ2-5; TRBD2 might be the D (6 bases). The ends were cut back, 5 bases at V and 5 bases at J, with 21 bases in the middle. CDR3 length: 16 amino acids. Germline CDR1 is SGHNT and CDR2 is YENEEA. CDR3: CASSVSRSLGGETQYF. CDR3 nucleotide sequence: TGTGCCAGCAGCGTATCACGGAGTCTGGGAGGTGAGACCCAGTACTTC.

The V gene is TRBV18, the J gene TRBJ1-1; the match to TRBD1 covers 8 bases. Germline V lookup: CDR1 KGHSH, CDR2 LQKENI. The ends lost 3 bases at V and 6 bases at J; junction bases unmatched: 3. The CDR3 sequence is 13 residues long. CDR3 sequence reads: CASSPTDRAEAFF. In DNA form, the CDR3 reads TGTGCCAGCTCACCTACGGACAGGGCTGAAGCTTTCTTT.

The V call is TRBV11-3, the J call TRBJ2-5; D might be TRBD1 or TRBD2, each matching 5 bases. Germline-derived CDR1 and CDR2 are SGHNT and YENEEA. The CDR3 is made up of 15 amino acids. The V end lost 3 bases, the J end lost 4 bases, and 15 bases lay between the germline ends. The CDR3 is CASSFGTRGGETQYF. CDR3 sequence (DNA): TGTGCCAGCAGCTTCGGGACCCGCGGAGGAGAGACCCAGTACTTC. Drawing the rest from reference TRBV11-3 and TRBJ2-5, the complete variable domain is EAGVVQSPRYKIIEKKQPVAFWCNPISGHNTLYWYLQNLGQGPELLIRYENEEAVDDSQLPKDRFSAERLKGVDSTLKIQPAELGDSAVYLCASSFGTRGGETQYFGPGTRLLVL.

This CDR3 is CASSAGTNPYEQYF. Written as DNA, the CDR3 is TGTGCCAGCAGCGCCGGGACGAACCCCTACGAGCAGTACTTC. The chain combines TRBV11-3 with TRBJ2-7; TRBD1 or TRBD2 may be the D gene (5 bases each). The CDR3 has 14 residues. Germline lookup yields CDR1 SGHNT and CDR2 YENEEA. V shed 5 bases and J shed 2 bases, with 13 bases lying between them.

J is TRBJ1-2 and V is TRBV5-1; 8 bases fit TRBD1. Per germline, CDR1 SGHRS and CDR2 YFSETQ. The CDR3 is 15 residues long. Germline trimming cut 0 bases from V and 3 bases from J; bases unmatched to any gene: 4. The DNA of the CDR3 is TGCGCCAGCAGCTTGGGGGACAGGCCATACTATGGCTACACCTTC. Its translation: CASSLGDRPYYGYTF.

This chain uses TRBV14 with TRBJ1-6; the D gene is possibly TRBD1 (5 bases). CDR3 size: 15 residues. Germline V gives CDR1 SGHDN, CDR2 FVKESK. Trimming shortened V by 0 bases and J by 14 bases, and 17 bases separated the two germline ends. CDR3 DNA: TGTGCCAGCAGCCAAGATGTTGGGCCGGGACGGTCCCTCCACTTT. It encodes CASSQDVGPGRSLHF.

The CDR3 loop is CASSLLGGDREAFF. CDR3 DNA sequence: TGTGCCAGCAGCTTATTAGGCGGCGACCGGGAAGCTTTCTTT. The V gene is TRBV7-6, the J gene TRBJ1-1; D is unresolved. The germline gives CDR1 SGHVS, CDR2 FNYEAQ. The CDR3 consists of 14 residues. V was cut by 2 bases and J by 8 bases, with 15 bases left in between.

This chain uses TRBV19 with TRBJ1-5, with 7 bases aligning to TRBD1. V lost 0 bases to trimming and J lost 3 bases; unmatched junction nucleotides: 5. Germline V gene lookup returns CDR1 LNHDA and CDR2 SQIVND (reference sequence). The CDR3 extends over 16 amino acids. The CDR3 loop is CASSIDGRGLNQPQHF. The CDR3 region has the DNA TGTGCCAGTAGTATAGATGGAAGGGGGCTCAATCAGCCCCAGCATTTT.

The chain employs TRBV7-8 and TRBJ2-2; TRBD1 aligns across 8 bases. V shed 5 bases, J shed 4 bases, and the junction held 6 bases outside the gene matches. Germline CDR1 reads SGHVS; CDR2 reads FQNEAQ. This CDR3 spans 15 amino acids. CDR3 loop: CASSAQGARTGELFF. CDR3 DNA sequence: TGTGCCAGCAGCGCCCAGGGGGCGCGCACCGGGGAGCTGTTTTTT.

The chain has TRBV6-8 and TRBJ2-5; D is undetermined. The CDR3 has 15 residues. The germline CDR1 and CDR2 sequences are MNHGY and SAAAGT. Trimming took 2 bases from V and 0 from J, leaving 10 bases between them. The CDR3, as DNA: TGTGCCAGCAGTTACCTACAGCTACACCAAGAGACCCAGTACTTC. Translated: CASSYLQLHQETQYF.

The chain combines TRBV6-8 with TRBJ2-7, with 9 bases matching TRBD1. The CDR3 spans 13 residues. CDR1 and CDR2 from the germline V gene are MNHGY and SAAAGT. V shed 9 bases and J 9 bases; nucleotides not matched to a gene: 12. Written as DNA, the CDR3 is TGTGCCAGTAGGGGACAGGGCGCCATGTGGCAGTACTTC. Its protein is CASRGQGAMWQYF.

The DNA of the CDR3 is TGTGCCAGCAGCTCCCTCGACAGGGGTGCTGGAAACACCATATATTTT. Residues: CASSSLDRGAGNTIYF. The chain joins TRBV11-3 to TRBJ1-3, with 8 positions matching TRBD1. Germline V gives CDR1 SGHNT, CDR2 YENEEA. CDR3 length: 16 amino acids. Unmatched junction bases numbered 7, after V lost 4 bases and J lost 2 bases.

The chain employs TRBV10-3 and TRBJ2-3; D ambiguous. CDR3 size: 13 residues. V gave up 2 bases and J gave up 2 bases, with 5 bases separating them. CDR1 is ENHRY and CDR2 is SYGVKD in the germline V gene. The CDR3 loop reads CAISERVTDTQYF. The CDR3 coding sequence is TGTGCCATCAGTGAGAGGGTCACAGATACGCAGTATTTT.

The V gene is TRBV18, the J gene TRBJ2-6; possibly TRBD2 for D (6 bases). V lost 1 base to trimming and J lost 3 bases, with 13 bases between them. Looked up from germline, CDR1 is KGHSH and CDR2 is LQKENI. The CDR3 totals 17 residues. The CDR3 spells CASSPQGGSFGANVLTF. The CDR3 DNA reads TGTGCCAGCTCACCACAGGGAGGCAGCTTTGGGGCCAACGTCCTGACTTTC.

CDR3 nucleotides: TGTGCCAGTAGTATCAACGGACTAGTCTACGAGCAGTACTTC. It encodes CASSINGLVYEQYF. J is TRBJ2-7 and V is TRBV19; 7 bases match TRBD2. The CDR3 spans 14 residues. With V trimmed by 3 bases and J by 3 bases, 5 bases remained unmatched. Per germline, CDR1 LNHDA and CDR2 SQIVND (reference sequence).